This TCR beta chain was identified during a study of blood T cell repertoires in COVID-19. CDR3 length equals 15 residues. V gave up 4 bases and J gave up 4 bases, with 13 bases separating them. The germline V gene has CDR1 LGHDT and CDR2 YNNKEL (reference sequence). This table comes from immunoSEQ multiplex PCR, and its TCRdb copy is limited to in-frame clones, with some not included. Found here are approximately 530,000 clones, 70% to 90% of them singletons; the top ten hold 7.5% to 9.5%. V gene TRBV3-1 (or the pseudogene TRBV3-2) combines with J gene TRBJ2-2; TRBD2 is a possible D gene (6 bases). The receptor comes from a woman between 50 and 59 years old with COVID-19, enrolled during active disease. The specimen sequenced was peripheral blood. CDR3 nucleotide sequence: TGTGCCAGCAGCCCGGTGGGAGGAGGCACCGGGGAGCTGTTTTTT. Protein: CASSPVGGGTGELFF.